Given below is one TCR beta chain in context. Its specificity is unknown. This record belongs to a study of cytomegalovirus exposure and HLA in healthy donors. Findings and limits, study-wide: Per published accounts, TCR beta sequences correctly predicted the HLA-A and HLA-B alleles of most subjects. Common viral pathogens seemed to be connected with several of the most significant clusters, according to a later analysis. Roughly even sequencing depth across donors was the assumption behind the presence/absence analyses.

This CDR3 is 14 amino acids long. CDR1 MNHEY and CDR2 SVGAGI come from the germline V gene. V was pared by 7 bases and J by 6 bases, with 10 bases of the junction left unmatched. Primers included in the PCR were 60 Vbeta and 13 Jbeta primers. Assay used: immunoSEQ multiplex PCR; TCRdb lists only in-frame clones, some missing. The table shows approximately 150,000 clones, with about 80% occurring only once. At the time of sampling, donors were nominally healthy, though unrecorded immune exposures were likely. The sequenced material came from PBMCs. The V call is TRBV6-5, the J call TRBJ1-2; TRBD1 matches at 8 bases. The sequence was collected from an older woman in good health and CMV-seropositive. The CDR3 nucleotides read TGTGCCAGCAACGAAGGACAGGGCAGGAATGGCTACACCTTC. It translates to CASNEGQGRNGYTF.